This T cell receptor beta chain emerged from a study of blood T cell repertoires in COVID-19. As for the study in general: The origin of the acute and convalescent COVID-19 samples was the United States, Italy and Spain. PBMCs, B-cell-depleted T cells, or T cells were the source of the cDNA or gDNA that made up the material.

The repertoire was sequenced with immunoSEQ multiplex PCR; TCRdb's copy has only in-frame clones and lacks some. The repertoire consists of 250,000 or so clones, with around 90% occurring once and the leading ten covering around 0.9%. From germline, CDR1 is MNHEY and CDR2 SVGAGI. The CDR3 spans 14 residues. J lost 6 bases, V lost 7 bases, and 9 bases had no gene match. One Seattle source followed patients from active infection through their disease course. The V and J genes are TRBV6-5 and TRBJ1-5; TRBD1 matches at 7 bases. The TCR sequence derives from a man in his thirties or forties with COVID-19, enrolled during active disease. The sample comprised peripheral blood. The CDR3 coding sequence is TGTGCCAGCACTCGAAGGCAGGGGGTTCAGCCCCAGCATTTT. This encodes CASTRRQGVQPQHF.